Following are 15 T cell receptor beta chains from one sample sequenced in a study of T cell responses to AZD1222 COVID-19 vaccine. Profiled with immunoSEQ multiplex PCR; TCRdb holds only in-frame clones, not every one. The repertoire holds approximately 110,000 clones, more than 85% seen once, with roughly 1.3% in the top ten. The specimen was peripheral blood, collected on day 0 of AZD1222 vaccination. These receptors all stem from an adult in good health.

The rearrangement uses TRBV7-9 and TRBJ2-3; TRBD1 or TRBD2 may be the D gene (5 bases each). The CDR3 is made up of 15 amino acids. With 1 base removed from V and 6 bases from J, the gap between germline ends came to 14 bases. Germline V gives CDR1 SEHNR, CDR2 FQNEAQ (reference sequence). The CDR3 reads CASSLGGPGGDTQYF. As DNA, the CDR3 is TGTGCCAGCAGCTTAGGGGGACCCGGCGGCGATACGCAGTATTTT. Filled out from reference TRBV7-9 and TRBJ2-3, the complete variable domain reads DTGVSQNPRHKITKRGQNVTFRCDPISEHNRLYWYRQTLGQGPEFLTYFQNEAQLEKSRLLSDRFSAERPKGSFSTLEIQRTEQGDSAMYLCASSLGGPGGDTQYFGPGTRLTVL.

The chain links TRBV5-1 to TRBJ1-2; no definite D call. V was clipped by 3 bases and J by 0 bases, with 15 bases between them. CDR1 is SGHRS, CDR2 YFSETQ, per germline. There are 16 residues in the CDR3. The CDR3 protein is CASSSGSPRANYGYTF. CDR3 sequence (DNA): TGCGCCAGCAGCTCCGGGTCCCCCCGTGCTAACTATGGCTACACCTTC.

The V call is TRBV29-1, the J call TRBJ1-3, with 9 nucleotides matching TRBD1. The CDR3 has 16 amino acids. The V gene end was trimmed by 4 bases and the J gene end by 1 base; junction bases not matched to a gene: 8. Germline CDR1 SQVTM, CDR2 ANQGSEA. The CDR3 reads CSVGGQGTFSGNTIYF. For the CDR3, the DNA is TGCAGCGTTGGGGGACAGGGAACTTTTTCTGGAAACACCATATATTTT.

The chain combines TRBV30 with TRBJ1-5, with TRBD1 matching 8 bases. This CDR3 is 13 amino acids long. Germline V gene sequence: CDR1 GTSNPN, CDR2 SVGIG (reference sequence). The V and J ends lost 3 bases and 6 bases, in that order; junction bases with no gene match: 4. CDR3 region: CAWSPGGGQPQHF. The CDR3 DNA reads as TGTGCCTGGAGCCCAGGGGGCGGTCAGCCCCAGCATTTT.

V usage is TRBV27 and J usage is TRBJ2-7; 11 positions match TRBD2. CDR1 is MNHEY, CDR2 SMNVEV, per germline (reference sequence). CDR3 size: 16 residues. Losses at the gene ends were 5 bases for V and 3 bases for J; bases not matched to a gene: 9. The CDR3 DNA sequence: TGTGCCAGCAGTACCGGACCGGGACTAGCGGACTACGAGCAGTACTTC. This translates into CASSTGPGLADYEQYF.

This chain links TRBV5-1 with TRBJ2-2, with TRBD1 identical over 8 bases. With V trimmed by 7 bases and J by 1 base, 12 bases remained unmatched. The germline gives CDR1 SGHRS, CDR2 YFSETQ. The CDR3 totals 17 residues. CDR3 DNA: TGCGCCAGCCGGGGCGGCTCAGGGGGCAAGAACACCGGGGAGCTGTTTTTT. Its translation: CASRGGSGGKNTGELFF.

The chain carries TRBV11-3 and TRBJ2-3, with D maybe TRBD1 (5 bases). Between the trimmed V and J ends, which lost 3 bases and 3 bases, there was a span of 13 bases. CDR1 SGHNT and CDR2 YENEEA come from the germline V gene. The CDR3 spans 15 residues. The CDR3 coding sequence is TGTGCCAGCAGCTTCGGGCAGGGAAGGACAGATACGCAGTATTTT. It translates to CASSFGQGRTDTQYF. The complete variable domain, with remaining parts taken from reference TRBV11-3 and TRBJ2-3, reads EAGVVQSPRYKIIEKKQPVAFWCNPISGHNTLYWYLQNLGQGPELLIRYENEEAVDDSQLPKDRFSAERLKGVDSTLKIQPAELGDSAVYLCASSFGQGRTDTQYFGPGTRLTVL.

The CDR3 DNA follows: TGTGCCAGCAGTGGGGGGAGAGGGCACCCCTCTAGAGATACGCAGTATTTT. It yields the protein CASSGGRGHPSRDTQYF. V gene TRBV6-1 combines with J gene TRBJ2-3; D tentatively fits TRBD1 or TRBD2 (5 bases each). Germline V lookup: CDR1 MNHNS, CDR2 SASEGT. V was clipped by 4 bases and J by 5 bases, with 22 bases between them. The length of the CDR3 is 17 residues.

The V and J genes are TRBV4-2 and TRBJ2-2; 11 bases align to TRBD2. CDR1 is LGHNA, CDR2 YNFKEQ, per germline. There are 17 residues in the CDR3. After removal of 0 bases from V and 7 bases from J, the junction contained 7 bases not matched to a gene. CDR3 in amino acids: CASSQDVLAGERGELFF. CDR3 nucleotides: TGTGCCAGCAGCCAAGATGTACTAGCGGGGGAGCGCGGGGAGCTGTTTTTT.

The V and J genes are TRBV19 and TRBJ1-1, with D perhaps TRBD1 (5 bases). Germline V gives CDR1 LNHDA, CDR2 SQIVND (reference sequence). The CDR3 loop spans 16 amino acids. V lost 3 bases and J lost 0, with 14 bases in between. The CDR3 protein is CASSISRDRMNTEAFF. Here the CDR3 DNA reads TGTGCCAGTAGTATTTCCAGGGACCGAATGAACACTGAAGCTTTCTTT. Looking up the rest from reference TRBV19 and TRBJ1-1 gives the full variable domain: DGGITQSPKYLFRKEGQNVTLSCEQNLNHDAMYWYRQDPGQGLRLIYYSQIVNDFQKGDIAEGYSVSREKKESFPLTVTSAQKNPTAFYLCASSISRDRMNTEAFFGQGTRLTVV.

The chain links TRBV27 to TRBJ2-7, with 8 bases that match TRBD1. The CDR3 totals 15 residues. V shed 4 bases and J 1 base; nucleotides not matched to a gene: 6. CDR1 and CDR2 from the germline V gene are MNHEY and SMNVEV (reference sequence). CDR3 DNA sequence: TGTGCCAGCAGTTCCCGGGACAGGAGATCCTACGAGCAGTACTTC. Protein sequence: CASSSRDRRSYEQYF.

The V call is TRBV25-1, the J call TRBJ2-3; D remains unclear. The germline V and J ends were trimmed by 8 bases and 1 base, with 13 bases remaining between them. The length of the CDR3 is 14 residues. Germline V gene sequence: CDR1 MGHDK, CDR2 SYGVNS. The CDR3 DNA is TGTGCCAGCGCAGGCCCCGAGCGCACAGATACGCAGTATTTT. Residues: CASAGPERTDTQYF.

The chain is built from TRBV2 and TRBJ1-2; no clear D gene. CDR1 is SNHLY and CDR2 is FYNNEI in the germline V gene. The length of the CDR3 is 13 residues. Trimming removed 7 bases from V and 7 bases from J, with 16 bases in between. The CDR3 protein is CASTEVGRTGYTF. In DNA, the CDR3 is TGTGCCAGCACCGAAGTTGGCAGAACTGGCTACACCTTC.

The rearrangement links TRBV29-1 to TRBJ1-1; D call uncertain. V was pared by 3 bases and J by 1 base, with 9 bases between. The CDR3 spans 13 residues. Germline V gene sequence: CDR1 SQVTM, CDR2 ANQGSEA. CDR3 region: CSVEVNSNTEAFF. The CDR3 nucleotides are TGCAGCGTTGAGGTCAACTCGAACACTGAAGCTTTCTTT.

The V gene is TRBV4-3, the J gene TRBJ2-7; TRBD1 aligns across 8 bases. Germline trimming cut 1 base from V and 6 bases from J; bases unmatched to any gene: 8. Germline V gene data show CDR1 as LGHNA and CDR2 as YSLEER. The CDR3 consists of 15 residues. CDR3 nucleotide sequence: TGCGCCAGCAGCCAAGGACAGGGGCACCCAAGCGAGCAGTACTTC. It codes for CASSQGQGHPSEQYF.